This T cell receptor beta chain originates from a study of PD-L1 blockade in urothelial cancer. The CDR3 length is 16 residues. V trimming: 6 bases; J trimming: 0 bases; junction bases outside the gene matches: 9. The germline V gene has CDR1 MDHEN and CDR2 SYDVKM. Time point denoted: pretreatment peripheral blood. Only in-frame clones appear in the TCRdb table, and some are missing; sequencing was by immunoSEQ multiplex PCR. The sample carries about 87,000 clones, about 90% recorded once. This clonotype was obtained from a woman over 75 with urothelial cancer. The material was PBMCs, obtained around atezolizumab (anti-PD-L1) treatment. V gene TRBV28 combines with J gene TRBJ2-7; 9 bases agree with TRBD1. CDR3 nucleotide sequence: TGTGCCAGCAGCAACGGGGGACAGGGTAGCTCCTACGAGCAGTACTTC. Translating it yields CASSNGGQGSSYEQYF.